The source of this T cell receptor beta chain is a study of blood T cell repertoires in COVID-19 (TCRdb year 2020). At the level of the whole study: Collaborator samples came from the United States, Italy and Spain and covered acute and convalescent phases of COVID-19. The prospective study material was composed of cDNA or gDNA derived from T cells, B-cell-depleted T cells, or PBMCs. The dataset comprised deeply sampled blood TCRbeta repertoires from subjects exposed to, actively infected with, or recovered from COVID-19. The repertoires were released in a freely available public database meant as a resource for research on the immune response to SARS-CoV-2. Samples were obtained from the ongoing ImmuneRACE study (first 160 participants) and from approximately 1,200 subjects provided by 6 global collaborators. The sample metadata nearly always contained a de-identified subject ID, COVID-19 status, age in years and sex. Where available, HLA class I and class II types were taken from metadata supplied by the sample provider and were not determined by assay-based typing.

The CDR3, from cysteine to phenylalanine, totals 14 residues. The kept DNA is CDR3 alone, 42 bases in frame from the first base. CDR1 MNHEY and CDR2 SVGAGI are derived from the germline V gene. Germline trimming amounts to 8 bases on V and 3 bases on J, with 9 as the count of junction bases outside the gene matches. Results the study describes overall, beyond this receptor: Clinical and demographic metadata were provided uncurated, with the amount varying by source and participant.

TCRbeta CDR3 regions were amplified from genomic DNA by means of the immunoSEQ Assay, a bias-controlled multiplex PCR. Per the authors' processing: Within the assay, amplification of reference gene primers was used to estimate how many nucleated cells each sample contained. To quantify the absolute abundance of each unique TCRbeta CDR3 rearrangement, sequence reads were collapsed and filtered. For each sample, productive Simpson clonality was calculated as the square root of Simpson's diversity index across productive rearrangements. This immuneACCESS table, as held by TCRdb, lists in-frame sequences with V and J called but not all clones. Of the missing ones, under half trace to an unresolved V gene in checked studies; the others have no known cause. The V and J calls and clone size are taken from that table; D and trimming were inferred from the DNA. A total of over 200,000 clones appear in this sample, more than 75% of them only once. The ten largest clones represent more than 0.95% of the sample.

Comments on this clone: What this receptor recognizes is not known. The record has no base qualities; no much larger clone is one base away.

A second Seattle source provided samples from volunteer blood donors who had recovered from COVID-19. Whole blood was collected in K2EDTA tubes by collaborating institutions according to the institutions' own protocols. For TCRbeta analysis, collaborators shipped samples in one of three forms: frozen whole blood, isolated PBMCs, or DNA extracted from either of those sample types. Rearrangement joined TRBV6-5 to TRBJ1-1; 7 bases in the middle match TRBD1. This receptor was taken from a woman aged 40 to 50 who had recovered from COVID-19. Sequenced input: peripheral blood. The DNA sequence is TGTGCCAGCCACCACAGGGGCGGGGACACTGAAGCTTTCTTT. Its protein is CASHHRGGDTEAFF.